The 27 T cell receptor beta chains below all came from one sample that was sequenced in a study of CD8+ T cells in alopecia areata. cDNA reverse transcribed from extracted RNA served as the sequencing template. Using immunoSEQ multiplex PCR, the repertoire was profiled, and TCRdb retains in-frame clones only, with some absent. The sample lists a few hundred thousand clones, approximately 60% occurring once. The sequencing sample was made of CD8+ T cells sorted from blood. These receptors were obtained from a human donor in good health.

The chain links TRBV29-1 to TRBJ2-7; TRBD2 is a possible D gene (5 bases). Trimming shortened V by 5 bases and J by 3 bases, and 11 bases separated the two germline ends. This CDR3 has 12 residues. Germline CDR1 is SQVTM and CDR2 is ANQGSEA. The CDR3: CSVKSSFYEQYF. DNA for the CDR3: TGCAGCGTTAAATCTAGCTTCTACGAGCAGTACTTC.

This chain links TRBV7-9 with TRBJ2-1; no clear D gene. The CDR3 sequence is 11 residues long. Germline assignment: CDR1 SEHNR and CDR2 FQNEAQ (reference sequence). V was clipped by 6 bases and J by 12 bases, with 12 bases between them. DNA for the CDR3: TGTGCCAGCAGTTCTGACATCGGGCAGTTCTTC. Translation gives CASSSDIGQFF.

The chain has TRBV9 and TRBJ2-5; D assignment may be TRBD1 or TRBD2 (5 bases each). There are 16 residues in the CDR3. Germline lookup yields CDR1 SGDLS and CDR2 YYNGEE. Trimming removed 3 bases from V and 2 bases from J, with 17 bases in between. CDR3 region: CASSAKGLAGQETQYF. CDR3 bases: TGTGCCAGCAGCGCGAAGGGGCTAGCAGGACAAGAGACCCAGTACTTC.

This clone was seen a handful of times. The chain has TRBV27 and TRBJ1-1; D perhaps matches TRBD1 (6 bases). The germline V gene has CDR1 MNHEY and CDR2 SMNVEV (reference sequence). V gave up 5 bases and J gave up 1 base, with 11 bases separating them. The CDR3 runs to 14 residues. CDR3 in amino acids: CASSPGQPNTEAFF. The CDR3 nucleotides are TGTGCCAGCAGTCCGGGACAACCGAACACTGAAGCTTTCTTT.

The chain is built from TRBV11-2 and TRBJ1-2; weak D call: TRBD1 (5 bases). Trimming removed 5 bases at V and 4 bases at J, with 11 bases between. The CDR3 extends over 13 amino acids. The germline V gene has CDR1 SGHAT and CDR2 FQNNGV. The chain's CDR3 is CASSTGGSYGYTF. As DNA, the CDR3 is TGTGCCAGCAGCACGGGGGGGAGCTATGGCTACACCTTC.

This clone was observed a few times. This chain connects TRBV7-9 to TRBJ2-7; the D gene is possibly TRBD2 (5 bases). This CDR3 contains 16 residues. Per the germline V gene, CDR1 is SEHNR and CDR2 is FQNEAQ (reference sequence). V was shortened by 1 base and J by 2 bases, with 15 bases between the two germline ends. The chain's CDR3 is CASSLGPSEGPYEQYF. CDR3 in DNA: TGTGCCAGCAGCTTAGGTCCGTCAGAGGGCCCCTACGAGCAGTACTTC.

Here the CDR3 DNA reads TGTGCCAGCAGCTCCGGCCGGGACAGGGATTCACCCCTCCACTTT. It yields the protein CASSSGRDRDSPLHF. This rearrangement joins TRBV7-9 to TRBJ1-6; 9 bases map to TRBD1. Looked up from germline, CDR1 is SEHNR and CDR2 is FQNEAQ (reference sequence). V lost 4 bases, J lost 8 bases, and 6 bases stayed unmatched. This CDR3 spans 15 amino acids. Full variable domain (missing parts from reference TRBV7-9 and TRBJ1-6): DTGVSQNPRHKITKRGQNVTFRCDPISEHNRLYWYRQTLGQGPEFLTYFQNEAQLEKSRLLSDRFSAERPKGSFSTLEIQRTEQGDSAMYLCASSSGRDRDSPLHFGNGTRLTVT.

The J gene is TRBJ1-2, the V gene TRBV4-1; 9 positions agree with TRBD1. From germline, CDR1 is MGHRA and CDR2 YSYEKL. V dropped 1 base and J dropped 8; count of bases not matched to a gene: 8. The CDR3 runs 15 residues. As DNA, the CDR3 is TGCGCCAGCAGCCAAGTTGGGACAGGGTTGGAGGGCTACACCTTC. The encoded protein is CASSQVGTGLEGYTF.

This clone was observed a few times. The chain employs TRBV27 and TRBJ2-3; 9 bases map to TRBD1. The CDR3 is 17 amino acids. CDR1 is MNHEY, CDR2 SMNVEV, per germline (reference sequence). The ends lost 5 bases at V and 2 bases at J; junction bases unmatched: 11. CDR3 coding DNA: TGTGCCAGCAGTCCTTCAACAGGGGGCTCGCCCACAGATACGCAGTATTTT. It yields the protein CASSPSTGGSPTDTQYF.

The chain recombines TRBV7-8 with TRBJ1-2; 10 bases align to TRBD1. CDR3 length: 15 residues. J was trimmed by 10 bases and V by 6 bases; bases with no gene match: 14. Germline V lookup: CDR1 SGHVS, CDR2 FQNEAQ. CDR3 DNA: TGTGCCAGCAGAGACGCGGGACAGGGGAAATTGGACTACACCTTC. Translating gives CASRDAGQGKLDYTF.

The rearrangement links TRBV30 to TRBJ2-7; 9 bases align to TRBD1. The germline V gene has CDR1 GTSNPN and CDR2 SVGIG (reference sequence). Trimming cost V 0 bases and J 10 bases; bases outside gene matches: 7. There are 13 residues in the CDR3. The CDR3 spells CAWSVGTGYSQYF. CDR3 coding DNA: TGTGCCTGGAGTGTCGGGACAGGGTACTCCCAGTACTTC.

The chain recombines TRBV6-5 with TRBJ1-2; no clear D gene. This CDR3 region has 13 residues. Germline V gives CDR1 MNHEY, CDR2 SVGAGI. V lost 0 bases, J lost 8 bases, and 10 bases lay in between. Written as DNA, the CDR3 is TGTGCCAGCAGTTACTCGAGCACATACGGCTACACCTTC. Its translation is CASSYSSTYGYTF.

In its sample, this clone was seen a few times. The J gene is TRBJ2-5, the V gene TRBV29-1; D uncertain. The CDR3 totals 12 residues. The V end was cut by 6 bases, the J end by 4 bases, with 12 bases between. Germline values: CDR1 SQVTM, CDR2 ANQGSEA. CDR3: CSVTSWGETQYF. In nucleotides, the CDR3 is TGCAGCGTGACGTCCTGGGGAGAGACCCAGTACTTC.

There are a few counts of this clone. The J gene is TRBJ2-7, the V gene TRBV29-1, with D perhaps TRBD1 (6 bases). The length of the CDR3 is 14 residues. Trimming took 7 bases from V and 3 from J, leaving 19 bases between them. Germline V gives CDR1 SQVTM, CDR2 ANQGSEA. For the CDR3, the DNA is TGCAGCGGCTTGGGGGCACAAACCAACTACGAGCAGTACTTC. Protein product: CSGLGAQTNYEQYF.

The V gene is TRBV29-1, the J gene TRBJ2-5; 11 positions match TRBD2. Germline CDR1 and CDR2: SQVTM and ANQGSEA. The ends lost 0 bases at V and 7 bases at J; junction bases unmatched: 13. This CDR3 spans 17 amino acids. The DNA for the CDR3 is TGCAGCGTTGAAGAGGGGACTAGCGGTCCCAAGTGGGGGACCCAGTACTTC. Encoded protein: CSVEEGTSGPKWGTQYF. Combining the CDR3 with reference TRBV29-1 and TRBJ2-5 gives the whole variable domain SAVISQKPSRDICQRGTSLTIQCQVDSQVTMMFWYRQQPGQSLTLIATANQGSEATYESGFVIDKFPISRPNLTFSTLTVSNMSPEDSSIYLCSVEEGTSGPKWGTQYFGPGTRLLVL.

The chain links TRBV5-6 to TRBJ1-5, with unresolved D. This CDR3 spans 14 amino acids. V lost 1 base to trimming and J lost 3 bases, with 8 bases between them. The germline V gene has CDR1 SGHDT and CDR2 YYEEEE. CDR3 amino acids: CASSLSSFNQPQHF. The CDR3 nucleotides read TGTGCCAGCAGCTTGAGCAGTTTCAATCAGCCCCAGCATTTT.

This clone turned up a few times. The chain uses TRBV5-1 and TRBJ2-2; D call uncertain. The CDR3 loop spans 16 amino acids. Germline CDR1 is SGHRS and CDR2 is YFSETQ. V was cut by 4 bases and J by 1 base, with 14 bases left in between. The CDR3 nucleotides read TGCGCCAGCAGCCCCCTTGAGTCTGGGAACACCGGGGAGCTGTTTTTT. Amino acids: CASSPLESGNTGELFF.

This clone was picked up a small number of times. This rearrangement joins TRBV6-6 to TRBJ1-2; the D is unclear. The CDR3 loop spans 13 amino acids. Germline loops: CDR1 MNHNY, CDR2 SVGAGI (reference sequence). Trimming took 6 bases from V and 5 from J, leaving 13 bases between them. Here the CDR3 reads CASSLEVGYGYTF. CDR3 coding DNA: TGTGCCAGCAGCCTCGAAGTGGGATATGGCTACACCTTC.

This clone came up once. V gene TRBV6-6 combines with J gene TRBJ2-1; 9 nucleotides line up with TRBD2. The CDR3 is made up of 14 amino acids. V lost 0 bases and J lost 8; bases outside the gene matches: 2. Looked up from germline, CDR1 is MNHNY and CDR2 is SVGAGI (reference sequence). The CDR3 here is CASSYSSSGDEQFF. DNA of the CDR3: TGTGCCAGCAGTTACTCGTCTAGCGGGGATGAGCAGTTCTTC.

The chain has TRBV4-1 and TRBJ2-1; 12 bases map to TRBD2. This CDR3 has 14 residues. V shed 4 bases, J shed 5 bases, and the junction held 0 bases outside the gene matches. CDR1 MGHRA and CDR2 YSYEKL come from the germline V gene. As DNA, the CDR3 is TGCGCCAGCAGCCGGACTAGCGGGGACAATGAGCAGTTCTTC. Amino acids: CASSRTSGDNEQFF.

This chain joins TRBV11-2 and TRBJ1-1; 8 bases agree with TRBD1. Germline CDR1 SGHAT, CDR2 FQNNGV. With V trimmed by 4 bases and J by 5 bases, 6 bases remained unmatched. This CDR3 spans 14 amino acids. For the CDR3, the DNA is TGTGCCAGCAGCTCAGGGGGCGTTGGAACTGAAGCTTTCTTT. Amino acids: CASSSGGVGTEAFF.

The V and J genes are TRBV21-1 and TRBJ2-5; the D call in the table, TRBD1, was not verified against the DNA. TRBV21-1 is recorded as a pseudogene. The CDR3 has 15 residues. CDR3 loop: CASSITGGPPETQYF. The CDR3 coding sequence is TGTGCCAGCAGCATCACAGGGGGCCCCCCGGAGACCCAGTACTTC.

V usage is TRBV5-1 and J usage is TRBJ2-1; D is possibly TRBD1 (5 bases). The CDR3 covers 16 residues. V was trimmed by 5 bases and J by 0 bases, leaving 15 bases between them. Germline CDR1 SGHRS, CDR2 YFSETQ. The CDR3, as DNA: TGCGCCAGCAGTCCCAGGGCCCAAAGCTCCTACAATGAGCAGTTCTTC. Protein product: CASSPRAQSSYNEQFF.

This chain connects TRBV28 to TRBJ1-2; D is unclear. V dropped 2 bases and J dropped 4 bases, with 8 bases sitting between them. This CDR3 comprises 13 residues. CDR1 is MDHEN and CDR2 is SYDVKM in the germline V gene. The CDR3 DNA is TGTGCCAGCAGTTTAGTAAGAGGCTATGGCTACACCTTC. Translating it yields CASSLVRGYGYTF.

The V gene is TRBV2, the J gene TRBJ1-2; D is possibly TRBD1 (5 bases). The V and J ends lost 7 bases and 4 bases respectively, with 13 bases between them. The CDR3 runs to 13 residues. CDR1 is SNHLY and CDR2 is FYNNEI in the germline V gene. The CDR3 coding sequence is TGTGCCAGCACCATAGACAGCGGCTATGGCTACACCTTC. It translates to CASTIDSGYGYTF. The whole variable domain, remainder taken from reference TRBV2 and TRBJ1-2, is EPEVTQTPSHQVTQMGQEVILRCVPISNHLYFYWYRQILGQKVEFLVSFYNNEISEKSEIFDDQFSVERPDGSNFTLKIRSTKLEDSAMYFCASTIDSGYGYTFGSGTRLTVV.

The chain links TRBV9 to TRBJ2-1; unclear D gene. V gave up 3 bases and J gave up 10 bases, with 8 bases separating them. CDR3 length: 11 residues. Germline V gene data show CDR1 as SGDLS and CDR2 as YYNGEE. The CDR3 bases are TGTGCCAGCAGCGCCAAAGGAGAGCAGTTCTTC. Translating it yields CASSAKGEQFF.

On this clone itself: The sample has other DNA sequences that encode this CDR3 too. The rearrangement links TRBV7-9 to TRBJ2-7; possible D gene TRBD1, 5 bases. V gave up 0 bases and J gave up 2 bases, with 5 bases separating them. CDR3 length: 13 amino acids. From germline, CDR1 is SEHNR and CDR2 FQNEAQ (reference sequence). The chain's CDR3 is CASSLAGAYEQYF. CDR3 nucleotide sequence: TGTGCCAGCAGCTTAGCAGGGGCCTACGAGCAGTACTTC.